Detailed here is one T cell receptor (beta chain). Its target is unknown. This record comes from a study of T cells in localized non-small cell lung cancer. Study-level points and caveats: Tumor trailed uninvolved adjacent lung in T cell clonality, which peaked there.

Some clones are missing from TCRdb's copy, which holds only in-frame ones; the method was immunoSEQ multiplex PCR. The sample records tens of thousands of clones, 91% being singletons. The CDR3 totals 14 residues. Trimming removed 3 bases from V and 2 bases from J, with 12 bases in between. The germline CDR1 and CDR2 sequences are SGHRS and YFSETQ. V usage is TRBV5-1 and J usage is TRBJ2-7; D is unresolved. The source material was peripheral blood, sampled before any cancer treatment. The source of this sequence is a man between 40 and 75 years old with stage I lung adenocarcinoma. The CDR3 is CASSSFLGAYEQYF. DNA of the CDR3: TGCGCCAGCAGCTCCTTCCTCGGAGCCTACGAGCAGTACTTC.